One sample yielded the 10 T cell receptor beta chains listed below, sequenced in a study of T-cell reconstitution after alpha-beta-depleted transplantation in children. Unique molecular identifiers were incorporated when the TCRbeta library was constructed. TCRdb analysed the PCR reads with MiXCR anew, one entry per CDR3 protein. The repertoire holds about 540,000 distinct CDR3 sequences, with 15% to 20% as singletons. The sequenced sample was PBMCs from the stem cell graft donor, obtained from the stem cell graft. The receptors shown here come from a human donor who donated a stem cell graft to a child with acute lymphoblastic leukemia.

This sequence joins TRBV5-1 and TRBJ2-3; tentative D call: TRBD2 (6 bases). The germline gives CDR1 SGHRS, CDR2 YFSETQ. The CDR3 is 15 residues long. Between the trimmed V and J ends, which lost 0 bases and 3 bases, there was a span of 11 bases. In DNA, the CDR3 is TGCGCCAGCAGCTTGGCGCGGGAAATAACAGATACGCAGTATTTT. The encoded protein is CASSLAREITDTQYF.

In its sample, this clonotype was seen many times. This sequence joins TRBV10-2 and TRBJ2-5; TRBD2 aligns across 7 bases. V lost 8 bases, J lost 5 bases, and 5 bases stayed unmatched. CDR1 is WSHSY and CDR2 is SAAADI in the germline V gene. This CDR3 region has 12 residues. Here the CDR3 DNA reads TGCGCCAGCGAGGGAGGGCCCGAGACCCAGTACTTC. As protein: CASEGGPETQYF.

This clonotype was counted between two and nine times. CDR3 nucleotide sequence: TGCAGTGCTAGAGATCGCTCCACCGGGGAGCTGTTTTTT. Amino acid sequence: CSARDRSTGELFF. This chain links TRBV20-1 with TRBJ2-2; D gene unclear. V was trimmed by 0 bases and J by 4 bases, leaving 6 bases between them. Germline V CDR1 and CDR2: DFQATT, SNEGSKA (reference sequence). The CDR3 spans 13 residues.

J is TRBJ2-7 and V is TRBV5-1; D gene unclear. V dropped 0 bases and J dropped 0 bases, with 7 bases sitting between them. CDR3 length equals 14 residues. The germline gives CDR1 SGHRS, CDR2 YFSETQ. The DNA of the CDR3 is TGCGCCAGCAGCTTGGGGGCTCCCTCCTACGAGCAGTACTTC. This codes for CASSLGAPSYEQYF.

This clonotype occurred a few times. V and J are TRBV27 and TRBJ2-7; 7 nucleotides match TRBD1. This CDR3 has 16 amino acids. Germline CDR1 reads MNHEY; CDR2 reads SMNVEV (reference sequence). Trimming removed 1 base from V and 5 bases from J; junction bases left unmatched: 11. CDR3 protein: CASSLLGDSQWHEQYF. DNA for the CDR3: TGTGCCAGCAGTTTATTGGGGGACAGCCAGTGGCACGAGCAGTACTTC.

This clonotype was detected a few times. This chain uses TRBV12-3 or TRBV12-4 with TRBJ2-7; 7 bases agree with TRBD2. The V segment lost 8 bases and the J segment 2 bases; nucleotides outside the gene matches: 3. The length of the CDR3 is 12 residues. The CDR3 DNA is TGTGCCAGCTGCCGGGAGGCCTACGAGCAGTACTTC. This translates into CASCREAYEQYF.

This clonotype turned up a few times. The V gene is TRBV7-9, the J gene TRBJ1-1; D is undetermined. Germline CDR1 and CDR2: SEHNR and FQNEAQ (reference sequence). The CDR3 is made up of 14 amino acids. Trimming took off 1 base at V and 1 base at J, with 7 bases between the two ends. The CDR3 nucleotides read TGTGCCAGCAGCTTAGGGTGGACGAACACTGAAGCTTTCTTT. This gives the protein CASSLGWTNTEAFF.

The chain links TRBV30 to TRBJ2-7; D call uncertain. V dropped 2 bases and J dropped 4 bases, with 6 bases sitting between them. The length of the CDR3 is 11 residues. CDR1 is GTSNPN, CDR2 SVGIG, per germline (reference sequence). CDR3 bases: TGTGCCTGGAGTTTGGGGTACGAGCAGTACTTC. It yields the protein CAWSLGYEQYF.

This chain's CDR3 is CAWSPLVSGDTQYF. CDR3 sequence (DNA): TGTGCCTGGAGTCCTCTCGTTTCGGGAGATACGCAGTATTTT. V usage is TRBV30 and J usage is TRBJ2-3; D gene uncertain. The CDR3 has 14 residues. Germline assignment: CDR1 GTSNPN and CDR2 SVGIG (reference sequence). The V end lost 2 bases, the J end lost 5 bases, and 14 bases lay between the germline ends.

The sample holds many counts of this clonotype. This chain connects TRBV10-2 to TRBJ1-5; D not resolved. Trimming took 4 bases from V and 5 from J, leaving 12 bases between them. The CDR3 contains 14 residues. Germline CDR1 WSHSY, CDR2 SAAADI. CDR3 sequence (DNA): TGCGCCAGCAGTGCAGGAGGGATTTATCAGCCCCAGCATTTT. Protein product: CASSAGGIYQPQHF.